The 3 T cell receptor beta chains reported below all come from one sample, sequenced in a study of tumor-infiltrating lymphocytes in localized non-small cell lung cancer. Produced via immunoSEQ multiplex PCR; TCRdb's table is partial and in-frame only. This sample has approximately 9,500 clones; less than 80% occur once, and the top ten carry about 5.8%. The specimen was uninvolved lung tissue not adjacent to the tumor. Receptors were obtained from a human donor with non-small cell lung cancer.

The V and J genes are TRBV5-6 and TRBJ2-7; 11 nucleotides line up with TRBD2. From germline, CDR1 is SGHDT and CDR2 YYEEEE. This CDR3 comprises 15 residues. V dropped 4 bases and J dropped 1; count of bases not matched to a gene: 4. The CDR3 protein is CASSHRLAGSYEQYF. In DNA, the CDR3 is TGTGCCAGCAGCCACAGACTAGCGGGATCCTACGAGCAGTACTTC. The whole variable domain, remainder taken from reference TRBV5-6 and TRBJ2-7, is DAGVTQSPTHLIKTRGQQVTLRCSPKSGHDTVSWYQQALGQGPQFIFQYYEEEERQRGNFPDRFSGHQFPNYSSELNVNALLLGDSALYLCASSHRLAGSYEQYFGPGTRLTVT.

In regard to this clone: This may come from a read error, since a much larger clone is one base off. Within the sample, other DNA sequences also encode this same CDR3. The chain carries TRBV18 and TRBJ1-1, with TRBD1 identical over 8 bases. CDR3 length equals 15 residues. V was clipped by 6 bases and J by 5 bases; unmatched bases: 11. Germline lookup yields CDR1 KGHSH and CDR2 LQKENI. In DNA, the CDR3 is TGTGCCAGCTCGGCCGGGGACAGGACGAATACTGAAGCTTTCTTT. This translates into CASSAGDRTNTEAFF.

The chain employs TRBV4-3 and TRBJ2-2; D tentatively fits TRBD1 or TRBD2 (6 bases each). Between the trimmed V and J ends, which lost 0 bases and 1 base, there was a span of 12 bases. The CDR3 has 17 residues. Germline V gene sequence: CDR1 LGHNA, CDR2 YSLEER. CDR3: CASSQDWRDMNTGELFF. The CDR3 DNA sequence: TGCGCCAGCAGCCAAGATTGGCGGGACATGAACACCGGGGAGCTGTTTTTT.